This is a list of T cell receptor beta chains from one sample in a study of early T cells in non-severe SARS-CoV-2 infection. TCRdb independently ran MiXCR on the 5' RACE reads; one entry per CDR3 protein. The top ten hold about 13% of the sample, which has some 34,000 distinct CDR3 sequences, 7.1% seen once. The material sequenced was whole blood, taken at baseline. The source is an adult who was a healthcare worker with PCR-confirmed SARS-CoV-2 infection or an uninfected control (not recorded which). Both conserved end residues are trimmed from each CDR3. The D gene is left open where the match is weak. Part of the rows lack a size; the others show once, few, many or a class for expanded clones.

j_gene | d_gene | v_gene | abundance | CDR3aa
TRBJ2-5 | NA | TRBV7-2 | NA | ASSLAGGASSGTQY
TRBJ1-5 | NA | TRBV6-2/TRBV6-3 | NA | ASSYSPQPNQPQH
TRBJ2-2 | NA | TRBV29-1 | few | SVGAASPGGNTGELF
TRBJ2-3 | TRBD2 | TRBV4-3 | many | ASSQDTSGSFTDTQY
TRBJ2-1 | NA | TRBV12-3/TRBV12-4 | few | ASTEGAVFNEQF
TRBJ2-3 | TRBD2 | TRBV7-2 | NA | ASSSGLAGAYEPGSSTDTQY
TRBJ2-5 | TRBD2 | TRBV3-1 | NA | ASSQGGLAGDWATQY
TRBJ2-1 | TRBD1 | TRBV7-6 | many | ASSHGQGNNEQF
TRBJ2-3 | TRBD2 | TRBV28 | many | ANSLGSSGRADTQY
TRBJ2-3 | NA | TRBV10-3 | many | AISPSLASGTDTQY
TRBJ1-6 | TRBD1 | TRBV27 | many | ASSHSPGQGLRTYNSPLH
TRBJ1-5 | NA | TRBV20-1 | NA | SASTGAKSNQPQH
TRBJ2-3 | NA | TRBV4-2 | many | ASSHGTDTDTQY
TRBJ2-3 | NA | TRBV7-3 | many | ASSPKAGLREDTQY
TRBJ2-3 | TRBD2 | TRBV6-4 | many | ASSGTSGTDTQY
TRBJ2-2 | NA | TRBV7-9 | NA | AARRTGPTGELF
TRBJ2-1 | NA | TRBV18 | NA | ASSPPLNEQF
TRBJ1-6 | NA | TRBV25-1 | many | ASSVGGPHNSPLH
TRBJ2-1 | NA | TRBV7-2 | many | ASSLDGAYNEQF
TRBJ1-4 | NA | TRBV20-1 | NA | SARRSTFEKLF
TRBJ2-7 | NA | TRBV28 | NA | ASSLSPYEQY
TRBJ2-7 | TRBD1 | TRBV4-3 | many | ASSQERGPSYEQY
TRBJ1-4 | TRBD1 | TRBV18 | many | ASSTDRRNEKLF
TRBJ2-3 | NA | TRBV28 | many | ASSSRDDGGTDTQY
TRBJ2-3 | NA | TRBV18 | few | ASSTTQTDTQY
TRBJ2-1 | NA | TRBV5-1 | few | ASRPGTVSYNEQF
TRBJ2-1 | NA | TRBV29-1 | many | SATLVAPYNEQF
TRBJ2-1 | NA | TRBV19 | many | ASSIAIMDEQF
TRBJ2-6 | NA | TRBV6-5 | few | ASSRDSSGANVLT
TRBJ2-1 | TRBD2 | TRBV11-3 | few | ASSLSGANEQF
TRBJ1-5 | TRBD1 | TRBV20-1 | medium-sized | SASATGVSYQPQH
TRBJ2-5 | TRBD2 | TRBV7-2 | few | ASSPPGLAGGRETQY
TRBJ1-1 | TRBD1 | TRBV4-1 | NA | ASSPPDRGKTEAF
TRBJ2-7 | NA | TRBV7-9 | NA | ASGTYEQY
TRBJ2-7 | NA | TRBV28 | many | ASSPPLVLESPYEQY
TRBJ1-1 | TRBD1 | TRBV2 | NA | ASSKQGPGAF
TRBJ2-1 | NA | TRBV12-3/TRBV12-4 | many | ASSPREGAVEQF
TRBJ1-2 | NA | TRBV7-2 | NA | ASSLEGGRYGYT
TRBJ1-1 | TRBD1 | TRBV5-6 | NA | ASSLRDRGLGNTEAF
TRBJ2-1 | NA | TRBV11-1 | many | ATSRIGGAIDEQF
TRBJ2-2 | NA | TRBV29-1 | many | SVGDTGELF
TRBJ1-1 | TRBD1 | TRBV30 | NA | AWRVGQLNGAF
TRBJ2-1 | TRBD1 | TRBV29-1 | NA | SVDRGLGEQF
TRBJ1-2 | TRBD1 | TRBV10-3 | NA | VIDREANYGYT
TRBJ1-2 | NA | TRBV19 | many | ASSTTDRYGYT
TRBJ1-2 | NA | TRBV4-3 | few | ASSQGEGSYGYT
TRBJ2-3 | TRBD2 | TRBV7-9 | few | ASSRLPGLAGGGDTQY